Shown below are 29 T cell receptor beta chains from a single sample sequenced in a study of human T cells and chemical hapten exposure. TCRdb reprocessed the RACE reads with MiXCR, giving one entry per CDR3 protein. The sample has 80,000 to 100,000 distinct CDR3 sequences, over 10% seen once; the top ten hold 2% to 2.5%. Time point specified: patch test 1, 2 weeks after DPC sensitization. Treatment meaning: therapeutic diphenylcyclopropenone sensitization with weekly scalp DPC. This specimen consisted of whole blood, obtained in connection with sensitization to the hapten diphenylcyclopropenone (DPC). These receptors came from a middle-aged woman with alopecia areata. Some clones in this sample may be carry-over from other donors' samples.

This clonotype was seen a few times. The gene calls are TRBV11-1 and TRBJ2-1, with TRBD1 identical over 7 bases. Germline V CDR1 and CDR2: SGHAT, FQDESV (reference sequence). Trimming at V came to 5 bases and at J to 7 bases, leaving 8 bases not matched to a gene. The CDR3 has 14 amino acids. The CDR3, as DNA: TGTGCCAGCAGCCCGGGACAGCTTTGGAATGAGCAGTTCTTC. Translated: CASSPGQLWNEQFF.

This clonotype appeared a few times. The rearrangement joins TRBV11-2 to TRBJ2-1; 9 bases line up with TRBD1. The CDR3 has 15 amino acids. The germline V gene encodes CDR1 SGHAT and CDR2 FQNNGV. V shed 5 bases and J 4 bases; nucleotides not matched to a gene: 6. The CDR3 is CASSIGQGIYNEQFF. The DNA for the CDR3 is TGTGCCAGCAGCATTGGACAGGGGATATACAATGAGCAGTTCTTC.

The genes are TRBV6-2 or TRBV6-3 and TRBJ2-5; D possibly corresponds to TRBD1 (6 bases). The length of the CDR3 is 14 residues. CDR1 is MNHEY and CDR2 is SVGEGT in the germline V gene. V lost 5 bases to trimming and J lost 2 bases, with 12 bases between them. CDR3 amino acids: CASSPRTEQETQYF. Written as DNA, the CDR3 is TGTGCCAGCAGTCCCCGGACAGAGCAAGAGACCCAGTACTTC.

As to this clonotype: It may be a read error: a sequence one base away is much more abundant. The rearrangement links TRBV29-1 to TRBJ1-1, with D possibly TRBD1 on 5 matching bases. Per the germline V gene, CDR1 is SQVTM and CDR2 is ANQGSEA. The CDR3 runs to 10 residues. With 4 bases removed from V and 11 bases from J, the gap between germline ends came to 11 bases. The CDR3 DNA sequence: TGCAGCGTTGCAGGGTTCGGGGCTTTCTTT. Protein sequence: CSVAGFGAFF.

This chain joins TRBV29-1 and TRBJ2-1, with no clear D. Trimming removed 4 bases at V and 8 bases at J, with 9 bases between. Germline CDR1 SQVTM, CDR2 ANQGSEA. The CDR3 loop spans 11 amino acids. As DNA, the CDR3 is TGCAGCGTTGGACGCAGCTATGAGCAGTTCTTC. As protein: CSVGRSYEQFF.

A note on this clonotype: A read error may explain this, as a much larger clone is one base away. The chain carries TRBV29-1 and TRBJ1-1; D may be TRBD1 (6 bases). The CDR3 runs to 13 residues. The germline gives CDR1 SQVTM, CDR2 ANQGSEA. This CDR3 is CSEVSSWDTEASF. The CDR3 region has the DNA TGCAGCGAAGTCTCATCGTGGGACACTGAAGCTTCCTTT.

This clonotype was recorded at least ten times. The rearrangement joins TRBV6-2 or TRBV6-3 to TRBJ2-5; TRBD1 might be the D (6 bases). Germline V lookup: CDR1 MNHEY, CDR2 SVGEGT. V lost 0 bases, J lost 5 bases, and 22 bases lay in between. The CDR3 loop spans 18 amino acids. The CDR3 region has the DNA TGTGCCAGCAGTTACTCGACCTCCAAGGGACACCCCGTGGAGACCCAGTACTTC. Encoded protein: CASSYSTSKGHPVETQYF.

This clonotype was seen repeatedly, ten times or more. The V call is TRBV29-1, the J call TRBJ2-7; weak D call: TRBD1 (5 bases). The length of the CDR3 is 13 residues. The V end lost 4 bases, the J end lost 0 bases, and 10 bases lay between the germline ends. Germline assignment: CDR1 SQVTM and CDR2 ANQGSEA. This CDR3 is CSVGWGPSYEQYF. CDR3 nucleotide sequence: TGCAGCGTTGGGTGGGGCCCCTCCTACGAGCAGTACTTC.

This clonotype was detected a few times. The chain uses TRBV7-4 and TRBJ1-4; 7 nucleotides line up with TRBD1. This CDR3 has 18 amino acids. The V and J ends lost 5 bases and 0 bases, in that order; junction bases with no gene match: 12. CDR1 and CDR2 from the germline V gene are SGHVT and SQSDAQ. The CDR3: CASSPGGPGGTTNEKLFF. CDR3 DNA sequence: TGTGCCAGCAGCCCGGGGGGACCAGGGGGAACAACTAATGAAAAACTGTTTTTT.

This clonotype came up many times. CDR3 in DNA: TGTGCCAGCAGTGAAGCGTCTTGGATAGGCGGCTACACCTTC. Protein: CASSEASWIGGYTF. The gene calls are TRBV2 and TRBJ1-2; D is unclear. Looked up from germline, CDR1 is SNHLY and CDR2 is FYNNEI. V gave up 0 bases and J gave up 8 bases, with 13 bases separating them. The CDR3 sequence is 14 residues long.

This clonotype was observed at least ten times. The gene calls are TRBV28 and TRBJ1-2, with D unresolved. Trimming shortened V by 6 bases and J by 0 bases, and 8 bases separated the two germline ends. This CDR3 contains 13 residues. The germline V gene encodes CDR1 MDHEN and CDR2 SYDVKM. The CDR3 spells CASRITANYGYTF. CDR3 nucleotide sequence: TGTGCCAGCAGAATTACAGCTAACTATGGCTACACCTTC.

A few counts support this clonotype. This chain uses TRBV7-8 with TRBJ1-4, with D possibly being TRBD1 (5 bases). V lost 3 bases, J lost 8 bases, and 13 bases lay in between. Germline assignment: CDR1 SGHVS and CDR2 FQNEAQ. CDR3 size: 14 residues. CDR3 region: CASSLAGWGEKLFF. In nucleotides, the CDR3 is TGTGCCAGCAGCTTGGCCGGATGGGGGGAAAAACTGTTTTTT.

The gene calls are TRBV6-2 or TRBV6-3 and TRBJ2-2; D is uncertain. With 6 bases removed from V and 7 bases from J, the gap between germline ends came to 12 bases. CDR1 is MNHEY, CDR2 SVGEGT, per germline. CDR3 length: 13 amino acids. The DNA for the CDR3 is TGTGCCAGCAGGAAGGTTGTTAACGGGGAGCTGTTTTTT. Translated, it gives CASRKVVNGELFF.

This clonotype was seen at least ten times. This chain links TRBV7-2 with TRBJ2-1, with D unresolved. Trimming took 5 bases from V and 7 from J, leaving 12 bases between them. The germline gives CDR1 SGHTA, CDR2 FQGNSA. The CDR3 sequence is 13 residues long. The CDR3 sequence is CASSPETWNEQFF. CDR3 in DNA: TGTGCCAGCAGCCCAGAGACTTGGAATGAGCAGTTCTTC.

V gene TRBV7-2 combines with J gene TRBJ2-7; 9 bases are shared with TRBD1. The CDR3 length is 15 residues. Per the germline V gene, CDR1 is SGHTA and CDR2 is FQGNSA. V trimming: 6 bases; J trimming: 3 bases; junction bases outside the gene matches: 9. CDR3 sequence (DNA): TGTGCCAGCAGTAAAGCGTTGGGACAGGGCTACGAGCAGTACTTC. Translating gives CASSKALGQGYEQYF. The variable domain in full, completed from reference TRBV7-2 and TRBJ2-7, reads GAGVSQSPSNKVTEKGKDVELRCDPISGHTALYWYRQSLGQGLEFLIYFQGNSAPDKSGLPSDRFSAERTGGSVSTLTIQRTQQEDSAVYLCASSKALGQGYEQYFGPGTRLTVT.

This clonotype has more than one count but fewer than ten. The chain recombines TRBV6-2 or TRBV6-3 with TRBJ2-7; 7 bases fit TRBD1. This CDR3 comprises 15 residues. Germline V gene sequence: CDR1 MNHEY, CDR2 SVGEGT. Trimming cost V 1 base and J 6 bases; bases outside gene matches: 9. CDR3 nucleotide sequence: TGTGCCAGCAGTTACTGGCAATCGACAGGGTCCGAGCAGTACTTC. This translates into CASSYWQSTGSEQYF.

In this sample, this clonotype turned up many times. The chain employs TRBV10-3 and TRBJ2-1; D tentatively reads TRBD1 or TRBD2 (5 bases each). Deletions cut 2 bases from V and 6 bases from J, with 5 bases between. This CDR3 is built from 12 residues. Germline lookup yields CDR1 ENHRY and CDR2 SYGVKD. The CDR3 spells CAISEGGNEQFF. The DNA of the CDR3 is TGTGCCATCAGTGAGGGGGGCAATGAGCAGTTCTTC.

This clonotype showed up just a few times. V and J are TRBV7-2 and TRBJ2-1, with 12 bases fitting TRBD2. The junction had 9 bases not matched to a gene; V was cut back by 2 bases and J by 7 bases. This CDR3 region has 17 residues. Germline values: CDR1 SGHTA, CDR2 FQGNSA. CDR3 coding DNA: TGTGCCAGCAGCTTAATGCCGACTAGCGGGAGAGCAAATGAGCAGTTCTTC. Protein product: CASSLMPTSGRANEQFF.

This clonotype was counted ten times or more. DNA for the CDR3: TGCAGCGTTGACGTCGCGACAGATACGCAGTATTTT. The encoded protein is CSVDVATDTQYF. This chain links TRBV29-1 with TRBJ2-3, with no clear D. Germline CDR1 reads SQVTM; CDR2 reads ANQGSEA. The CDR3 is made up of 12 amino acids. V lost 3 bases and J lost 3, with 7 bases in between.

This clonotype was seen a handful of times. This rearrangement joins TRBV28 to TRBJ1-5, with 7 bases lining up with TRBD1. This CDR3 region has 15 residues. CDR1 and CDR2 (germline): MDHEN, SYDVKM. J was trimmed by 6 bases and V by 8 bases; bases with no gene match: 13. The DNA of the CDR3 is TGTGCCAGCCGCTCGGACAGGAAGAGTATTCAGCCCCAGCATTTT. Protein: CASRSDRKSIQPQHF.

This clonotype was detected a few times. The V gene is TRBV28, the J gene TRBJ2-7, with 7 bases aligning to TRBD1. Germline V lookup: CDR1 MDHEN, CDR2 SYDVKM. The trim removed 8 bases at V and 6 bases at J, leaving 13 bases unmatched. The CDR3 has 14 amino acids. The CDR3 sequence: CASRTGTASLEQYF. CDR3 bases: TGTGCCAGCCGTACCGGGACAGCCTCCCTCGAGCAGTACTTC.

The chain recombines TRBV7-2 with TRBJ1-5; a possible D gene is TRBD1 (5 bases). The CDR3 runs to 14 residues. V gave up 4 bases and J gave up 3 bases, with 10 bases separating them. Germline values: CDR1 SGHTA, CDR2 FQGNSA. CDR3 residues: CASSWGVTNQPQHF. The CDR3 region has the DNA TGTGCCAGCAGCTGGGGGGTCACCAATCAGCCCCAGCATTTT.

The rearrangement uses TRBV6-2 or TRBV6-3 and TRBJ2-5; 9 positions agree with TRBD2. The CDR3 runs 14 residues. CDR1 is MNHEY and CDR2 is SVGEGT in the germline V gene. V trimming: 8 bases; J trimming: 2 bases; junction bases outside the gene matches: 6. The CDR3 nucleotides are TGTGCCAGCGGGCTAGCGGGGTCACAAGAGACCCAGTACTTC. It is translated as CASGLAGSQETQYF.

This clonotype was seen ten or more times. The rearrangement links TRBV11-2 to TRBJ1-1, with D uncertain. The CDR3 runs 13 residues. The germline gives CDR1 SGHAT, CDR2 FQNNGV. V dropped 2 bases and J dropped 0 bases, with 4 bases sitting between them. CDR3 nucleotides: TGTGCCAGCAGCTTAATCCTGAACACTGAAGCTTTCTTT. It encodes CASSLILNTEAFF.

This clonotype was seen repeatedly, ten times or more. The chain links TRBV5-1 to TRBJ2-5; D may correspond to TRBD1 or TRBD2 (5 bases each). Germline CDR1 and CDR2: SGHRS and YFSETQ. Trimming left V 0 bases short and J 7 bases short, with 16 bases between. The CDR3 length is 15 residues. The CDR3 is CASSLDPGPGWTQYF. The CDR3 DNA sequence: TGCGCCAGCAGCTTGGATCCGGGACCGGGTTGGACCCAGTACTTC. The variable domain in full, completed from reference TRBV5-1 and TRBJ2-5, reads KAGVTQTPRYLIKTRGQQVTLSCSPISGHRSVSWYQQTPGQGLQFLFEYFSETQRNKGNFPGRFSGRQFSNSRSEMNVSTLELGDSALYLCASSLDPGPGWTQYFGPGTRLLVL.

The rearrangement uses TRBV30 and TRBJ1-2; TRBD1 aligns across 7 bases. The CDR3 covers 16 residues. Germline values: CDR1 GTSNPN, CDR2 SVGIG (reference sequence). The V gene end was trimmed by 3 bases and the J gene end by 7 bases; junction bases not matched to a gene: 17. The DNA of the CDR3 is TGTGCCTGGAGCCCCCAGACGGGACAGCGTTTCTCTGGCTACACCTTC. Translating gives CAWSPQTGQRFSGYTF.

V usage is TRBV11-1 and J usage is TRBJ2-7; the match to TRBD2 covers 13 bases. Germline V lookup: CDR1 SGHAT, CDR2 FQDESV (reference sequence). This CDR3 is 15 amino acids long. Unmatched junction bases numbered 6, after V lost 5 bases and J lost 5 bases. CDR3 region: CASSGRTSGSHEQYF. DNA of the CDR3: TGTGCCAGCAGCGGAAGGACTAGCGGGAGCCACGAGCAGTACTTC.

This clonotype came up many times. The rearrangement links TRBV12-3 or TRBV12-4 to TRBJ2-2; D is unclear. V was clipped by 5 bases and J by 4 bases, with 11 bases between them. The CDR3 sequence is 14 residues long. In DNA, the CDR3 is TGTGCCAGCAGTCCCAGGACCGTCACCGGGGAGCTGTTTTTT. It is translated as CASSPRTVTGELFF.

There are many counts of this clonotype. V usage is TRBV7-2 and J usage is TRBJ2-1; D is perhaps TRBD1 (6 bases). V was clipped by 5 bases and J by 2 bases, with 16 bases between them. Germline loops: CDR1 SGHTA, CDR2 FQGNSA. CDR3 length: 16 residues. In DNA form, the CDR3 reads TGTGCCAGCAGCCCCCAAGGGGGTACGACCTACAATGAGCAGTTCTTC. It codes for CASSPQGGTTYNEQFF.